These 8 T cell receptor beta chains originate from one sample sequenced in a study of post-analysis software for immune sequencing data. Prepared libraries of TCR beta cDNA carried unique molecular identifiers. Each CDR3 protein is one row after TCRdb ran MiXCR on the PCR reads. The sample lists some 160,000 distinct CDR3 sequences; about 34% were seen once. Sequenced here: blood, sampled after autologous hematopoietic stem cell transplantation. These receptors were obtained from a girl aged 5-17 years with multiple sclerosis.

In nucleotides, the CDR3 is TGTGCCAGCTCTACGGTATGGGAAGGGGCCGACGAGCAGTACTTC. This codes for CASSTVWEGADEQYF. This chain links TRBV27 with TRBJ2-7; weak D call: TRBD1 (5 bases). The CDR3 contains 15 residues. CDR1 and CDR2 (germline): MNHEY, SMNVEV (reference sequence). The V end was cut by 8 bases, the J end by 5 bases, with 22 bases between.

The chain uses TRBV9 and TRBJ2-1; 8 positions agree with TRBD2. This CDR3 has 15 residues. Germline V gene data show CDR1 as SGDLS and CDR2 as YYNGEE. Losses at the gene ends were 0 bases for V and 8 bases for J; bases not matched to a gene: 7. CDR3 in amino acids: CASSVGISGADEQFF. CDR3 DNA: TGTGCCAGCAGCGTAGGTATTAGCGGGGCGGATGAGCAGTTCTTC. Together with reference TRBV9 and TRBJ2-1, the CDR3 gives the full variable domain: DSGVTQTPKHLITATGQRVTLRCSPRSGDLSVYWYQQSLDQGLQFLIQYYNGEERAKGNILERFSAQQFPDLHSELNLSSLELGDSALYFCASSVGISGADEQFFGPGTRLTVL.

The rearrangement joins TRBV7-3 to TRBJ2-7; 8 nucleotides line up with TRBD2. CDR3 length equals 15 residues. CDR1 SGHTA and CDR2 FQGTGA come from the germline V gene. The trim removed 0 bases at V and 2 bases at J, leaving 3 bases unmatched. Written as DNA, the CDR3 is TGTGCCAGCAGCTTAACCGGGACTAGTACCTACGAGCAGTACTTC. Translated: CASSLTGTSTYEQYF.

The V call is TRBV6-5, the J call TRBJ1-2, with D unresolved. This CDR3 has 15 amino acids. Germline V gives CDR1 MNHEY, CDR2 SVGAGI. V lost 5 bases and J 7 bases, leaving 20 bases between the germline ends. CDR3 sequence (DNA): TGTGCCAGCAGTCCGGGTCTAACAGCTTTCCCTGGCTACACCTTC. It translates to CASSPGLTAFPGYTF.

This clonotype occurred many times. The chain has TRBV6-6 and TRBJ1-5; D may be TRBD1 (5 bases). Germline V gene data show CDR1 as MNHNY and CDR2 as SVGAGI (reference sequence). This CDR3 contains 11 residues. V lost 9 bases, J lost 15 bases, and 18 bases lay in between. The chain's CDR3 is CASSRDLELHF. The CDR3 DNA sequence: TGTGCCAGTTCCCGGGACTTAGAATTGCATTTT.

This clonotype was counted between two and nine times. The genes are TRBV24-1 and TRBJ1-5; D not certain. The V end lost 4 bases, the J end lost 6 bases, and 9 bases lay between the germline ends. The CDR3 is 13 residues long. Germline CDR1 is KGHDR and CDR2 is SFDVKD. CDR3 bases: TGTGCCACCAGTGACCCACAAGGTCAGCCCCAGCATTTT. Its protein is CATSDPQGQPQHF.

The CDR3 region has the DNA TGTGCCAGCTCACCTGGGCAGCCAAATGAAAAACTGTTTTTT. Translation gives CASSPGQPNEKLFF. The genes are TRBV18 and TRBJ1-4; D gene unclear. V was trimmed by 3 bases and J by 5 bases, leaving 10 bases between them. The CDR3 spans 14 residues. Germline V gives CDR1 KGHSH, CDR2 LQKENI.

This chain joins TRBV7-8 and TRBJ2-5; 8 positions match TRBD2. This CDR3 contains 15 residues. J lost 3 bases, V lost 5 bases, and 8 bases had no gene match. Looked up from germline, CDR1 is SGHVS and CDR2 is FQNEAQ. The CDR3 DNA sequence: TGTGCCAGCAGCCCCTGGGACGGGGGGGAAGAGACCCAGTACTTC. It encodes CASSPWDGGEETQYF.